The rows below give T cell receptor beta chains drawn from one sample of a study of blood T cells in healthy people across ages. TCRdb fed the 5' RACE reads into MiXCR, producing one record per CDR3 protein. The table lists around 1.5 million distinct CDR3 sequences, 42% of them singletons, with roughly 7.9% in the top ten. Input material: blood. The receptors shown here come from a young woman in good health. CDR3s include the opening cysteine and the closing phenylalanine or tryptophan. The D gene is left open where the match is weak. Size values are once, few and many counts, or a class for expanded clones, and some rows have none.

TRBV20-1	NA	TRBJ2-7	NA	CSASDADSYEQYF	TGCAGTGCTAGTGATGCGGACTCTTACGAGCAGTACTTC
TRBV3-1	NA	TRBJ2-5	few	CASSQVAKTQYF	TGTGCCAGCAGCCAAGTGGCCAAGACCCAGTACTTC
TRBV10-3	TRBD1	TRBJ1-2	NA	CAVGPGTGDHGYTF	TGTGCCGTAGGGCCCGGGACAGGGGACCATGGCTACACCTTC
TRBV7-2	NA	TRBJ2-3	NA	CASSLDDRTTGTDTQYF	TGTGCCAGCAGCTTAGATGACCGAACTACGGGGACAGATACGCAGTATTTT
TRBV5-5	TRBD2	TRBJ2-7	once	CASSLLASGSSYEQYF	TGTGCCAGCAGCTTGTTGGCTAGCGGGAGCTCCTACGAGCAGTACTTC
TRBV2	NA	TRBJ1-1	NA	CATRFWNTEAFF	TGTGCCACTCGGTTCTGGAACACTGAAGCTTTCTTT
TRBV5-1	TRBD1	TRBJ2-7	few	CASSFNGQGSYEQYF	TGCGCCAGCAGCTTTAACGGACAGGGAAGCTACGAGCAGTACTTC
TRBV12-3/TRBV12-4	NA	TRBJ2-5	few	CASAEVAETQYF	TGTGCCAGCGCCGAGGTAGCGGAGACCCAGTACTTC
TRBV18	NA	TRBJ2-6	NA	CASSHGRVALSGANVLTF	TGTGCCAGCTCCCATGGCAGGGTCGCTCTCTCTGGGGCCAACGTCCTGACTTTC
TRBV25-1	TRBD1	TRBJ1-4	few	CASSDPLGQVGEKLFF	TGTGCCAGCAGTGACCCACTCGGACAGGTTGGCGAAAAACTGTTTTTT
TRBV20-1	NA	TRBJ1-5	few	CSASEGFANQPQHF	TGCAGTGCTAGTGAGGGGTTCGCCAATCAGCCCCAGCATTTT
TRBV29-1	TRBD2	TRBJ2-1	few	CSVELAEPPEDNEQFF	TGCAGCGTTGAGCTAGCGGAACCCCCTGAGGACAATGAGCAGTTCTTC
TRBV6-6	NA	TRBJ1-2	few	CASSDTGLGGYGYTF	TGTGCCAGCAGTGATACAGGGTTAGGGGGCTATGGCTACACCTTC
TRBV10-3	TRBD1	TRBJ2-1	once	CASLQGDEQFF	TGTGCCAGTTTACAGGGGGATGAGCAGTTCTTC
TRBV24-1	NA	TRBJ1-5	NA	CATGAGGNQPQHF	TGTGCCACCGGGGCGGGGGGCAATCAGCCCCAGCATTTT
TRBV10-3	NA	TRBJ1-2	NA	CAISEGGVYGYTF	TGTGCCATCAGTGAGGGCGGTGTCTATGGCTACACCTTC
TRBV10-3	NA	TRBJ1-1	NA	CAINDSGTEAFF	TGTGCCATAAACGACAGCGGGACTGAAGCTTTCTTT
TRBV28	NA	TRBJ1-2	NA	CASSLSQERGGYTF	TGTGCCAGCAGTTTATCACAGGAGAGGGGTGGCTACACCTTC
TRBV4-1	TRBD2	TRBJ2-1	NA	CASSRVEFMAGGNAYEQFF	TGCGCCAGCAGCCGCGTCGAGTTTATGGCGGGAGGGAACGCCTACGAGCAGTTCTTC
TRBV30	NA	TRBJ1-4	NA	CAWSPGPNEKLFF	TGTGCCTGGAGTCCGGGCCCTAATGAAAAACTGTTTTTT
TRBV4-1	TRBD1	TRBJ1-3	NA	CASSQVGTADSGSTIYF	TGCGCCAGCAGCCAAGTTGGGACAGCCGACTCTGGAAGCACCATATATTTT
TRBV7-2	NA	TRBJ2-3	NA	CASSPKGGDTQYF	TGTGCCAGCAGCCCGAAGGGGGGAGATACGCAGTATTTT
TRBV25-1	TRBD2	TRBJ2-7	NA	CASSESGGGISYEQYF	TGTGCTAGCAGTGAATCTGGCGGGGGGATCTCCTACGAGCAGTACTTC
TRBV12-3/TRBV12-4	NA	TRBJ2-1	NA	CASSFFYEQFF	TGTGCCAGCAGTTTTTTCTATGAGCAGTTCTTC
TRBV10-1	TRBD1	TRBJ2-3	NA	CASIGDSSTDTQYF	TGCGCCAGCATTGGGGACAGTAGCACAGATACGCAGTATTTT
TRBV12-3/TRBV12-4	TRBD2	TRBJ2-7	NA	CASRLAGTGEQYF	TGTGCCAGCCGACTAGCGGGGACTGGCGAGCAGTACTTC
TRBV15	TRBD2	TRBJ2-5	NA	CATSRTIQRLAGGEETQYF	TGTGCCACCAGCAGAACAATTCAAAGACTAGCGGGAGGCGAAGAGACCCAGTACTTC
TRBV7-2	TRBD2	TRBJ2-4	NA	CASSLAGLAGVYNEQYF	TGTGCCAGCAGCTTAGCCGGACTAGCGGGAGTTTACAATGAGCAGTACTTC
TRBV12-3/TRBV12-4	TRBD2	TRBJ2-1	few	CASSLGGLAGFNEQFF	TGTGCCAGCAGTTTAGGGGGACTAGCGGGGTTTAATGAGCAGTTCTTC
TRBV19	TRBD1	TRBJ1-5	NA	CASTIGTGLNQPQHF	TGTGCCAGTACCATCGGGACAGGGCTAAATCAGCCCCAGCATTTT
TRBV27	NA	TRBJ2-5	few	CATPTTPSQETQYF	TGTGCCACTCCTACAACCCCGTCACAAGAGACCCAGTACTTC
TRBV29-1	NA	TRBJ2-1	NA	CSVEGDPSYNEQFF	TGCAGCGTTGAAGGAGATCCCTCCTACAATGAGCAGTTCTTC
TRBV4-2	TRBD1	TRBJ1-2	NA	CASSQDDRGPGGYTF	TGTGCCAGCAGCCAGGACGACAGGGGCCCAGGGGGCTACACCTTC
TRBV12-3/TRBV12-4	TRBD1	TRBJ2-7	once	CASSPAPGQGAYEQYF	TGTGCCAGCAGCCCCGCCCCGGGACAGGGGGCCTACGAGCAGTACTTC
TRBV7-9	NA	TRBJ1-2	NA	CASSLDGGRTFGYTF	TGTGCCAGCAGCTTAGATGGGGGACGAACCTTTGGCTACACCTTC
TRBV5-1	TRBD2	TRBJ2-7	NA	CASSAAGTSYNEQYF	TGCGCCAGCAGCGCAGCCGGGACTAGCTACAATGAGCAGTACTTC
TRBV6-6	NA	TRBJ2-3	few	CASSYQVSSTDTQYF	TGTGCCAGCAGTTACCAGGTCTCTAGCACAGATACGCAGTATTTT
TRBV4-1	NA	TRBJ2-7	few	CASSQDRWRPNEQYF	TGCGCCAGCAGCCAAGATCGATGGCGGCCCAACGAGCAGTACTTC
TRBV29-1	TRBD1	TRBJ1-5	few	CSARTGENQPQHF	TGCAGCGCCCGGACAGGGGAGAATCAGCCCCAGCATTTT
TRBV6-4	NA	TRBJ1-1	few	CASSGFNREAFF	TGTGCCAGCAGTGGGTTTAACAGGGAAGCTTTCTTT
TRBV3-1	TRBD1	TRBJ1-2	NA	CASTRGTGPTLGYGYTF	TGTGCCAGCACCCGGGGGACAGGTCCAACCCTAGGCTATGGCTACACCTTC
TRBV29-1	TRBD1	TRBJ1-1	NA	CSVEGRGQGTGTEAFF	TGCAGCGTTGAAGGAAGGGGACAGGGGACCGGCACTGAAGCTTTCTTT